These 5 T cell receptor beta chains were all obtained from the same sample, sequenced in a study of blood T cell repertoires in COVID-19. Clones were sequenced by immunoSEQ multiplex PCR, and TCRdb holds only the in-frame ones, with some missing. The sample lists approximately 40,000 clones; more than 85% were seen once. Sample: peripheral blood. The receptors stem from a human donor in a cohort sampled during active COVID-19.

DNA for the CDR3: TGTGCCAGCAGTGGTTCTCGGGACTCCACCTACGAGCAGTACTTC. Its translation is CASSGSRDSTYEQYF. The chain links TRBV25-1 to TRBJ2-7; a possible D gene is TRBD2 (6 bases). The V gene's germline CDR1 is MGHDK and CDR2 SYGVNS. This CDR3 is 15 amino acids long. V was trimmed by 4 bases and J by 2 bases, leaving 15 bases between them.

This clone was counted a single time. This chain uses TRBV12-3 or TRBV12-4 with TRBJ1-1; D remains ambiguous. V was shortened by 8 bases and J by 8 bases, with 12 bases between the two germline ends. CDR3 length: 11 residues. DNA for the CDR3: TGTGCCAGCGGTTATCCAGGAGAAGCTTTCTTT. It yields the protein CASGYPGEAFF.

V usage is TRBV15 and J usage is TRBJ2-7; a possible D gene is TRBD2 (5 bases). CDR1 LNHNV and CDR2 YYDKDF come from the germline V gene (reference sequence). CDR3 size: 16 residues. With 5 bases removed from V and 1 base from J, the gap between germline ends came to 18 bases. This CDR3 is CATSERQAADSYEQYF. As DNA, the CDR3 is TGTGCCACCAGCGAGAGACAAGCGGCAGATTCCTACGAGCAGTACTTC.

J is TRBJ2-3 and V is TRBV5-1, with no clear D. Germline CDR1 SGHRS, CDR2 YFSETQ. The V and J ends lost 0 bases and 6 bases respectively, with 8 bases between them. CDR3 length equals 13 residues. The CDR3 loop is CASSLDSLDTQYF. The CDR3 nucleotides read TGCGCCAGCAGCTTGGATTCTTTGGATACGCAGTATTTT.

The chain combines TRBV6-2 or TRBV6-3 with TRBJ2-7; D not resolved. V was shortened by 4 bases and J by 3 bases, with 13 bases between the two germline ends. CDR1 and CDR2 from the germline V gene are MNHEY and SVGEGT. This CDR3 spans 14 amino acids. The DNA of the CDR3 is TGTGCCAGCAGTTCGCCCGGTTCTGTCTACGAGCAGTACTTC. Amino acid sequence: CASSSPGSVYEQYF.